A selection of T cell receptor beta chains follows, all from one sample in a study of cytomegalovirus exposure and HLA in healthy donors. The method was immunoSEQ multiplex PCR; TCRdb's version includes in-frame clones alone and lacks a portion of them. This sample has hundreds of thousands of clones, with 82% found just once. Sample: PBMCs. All receptors come from a middle-aged man in good health and CMV-seropositive. Each CDR3 is given with its conserved first and last residue. A D gene is named only where the DNA matches it firmly. Clone size is not always given. Where it is, it says once, few, many or a class for expanded clones.

>.|.|TRBV6-6|TRBJ1-4
TGTGCCAGTCTGGGAGCAACTAATGAAAAACTGTTTTTT
CASLGATNEKLFF
>once|TRBD1|TRBV10-3|TRBJ2-7
TGTGCCATCAGCCCGGGACAGGGGGCGGGAGAGCAGTACTTC
CAISPGQGAGEQYF
>.|.|TRBV18|TRBJ1-1
TGTGCCAGCTCACCAAATACAGGGAACACTGAAGCTTTCTTT
CASSPNTGNTEAFF
>.|TRBD1|TRBV13|TRBJ2-2
TGTGCCAGCAGCCCCCAGACAGGGGTAAAAGCGAACACCGGGGAGCTGTTTTTT
CASSPQTGVKANTGELFF
>few|TRBD1|TRBV11-3|TRBJ2-1
TGTGCCAGCAGCTCTCGGGACAGGGGCGAACGACTTTCCTACAATGAGCAGTTCTTC
CASSSRDRGERLSYNEQFF
>.|TRBD2|TRBV6-5|TRBJ2-7
TGTGCCAGCAGTTACTCGCAGCGGGAGATTTACGAGCAGTACTTC
CASSYSQREIYEQYF
>.|TRBD2|TRBV19|TRBJ2-1
TGTGCCAGTGGACTAGCGGGATCCTACAATGAGCAGTTCTTC
CASGLAGSYNEQFF
>few|.|TRBV25-1|TRBJ2-3
TGTGCCAGCCGGAGGGCAGATACGCAGTATTTT
CASRRADTQYF
>.|TRBD1|TRBV27|TRBJ2-3
TGTGCCAGCGGGGACAGGGGCACAGATACGCAGTATTTT
CASGDRGTDTQYF
>.|TRBD1|TRBV10-3|TRBJ2-7
TGTGCCATCCGCCAGGGGGATCGCTCCTACGAGCAGTACTTC
CAIRQGDRSYEQYF
>.|.|TRBV5-1|TRBJ2-7
TGCGCCAGCAGCTTCGCCGGGGGACGGCCCTACGAGCAGTACTTC
CASSFAGGRPYEQYF
>.|.|TRBV5-1|TRBJ2-7
TGCGCCAGCAGCTCGGACACCTACGAGCAGTACTTC
CASSSDTYEQYF
>.|TRBD2|TRBV15|TRBJ2-5
TGTGCCACCAGCAGAGTTACTAGCGGTGAGGGGACCCAGTACTTC
CATSRVTSGEGTQYF
>.|.|TRBV7-9|TRBJ2-5
TGTGCCAGCAGCGCGAGCGGAGGGGTCGTGGAGACCCAGTACTTC
CASSASGGVVETQYF
>few|.|TRBV5-1|TRBJ1-1
TGCGCCAGCAGCTTGGGGACAGCCCCTGAAGCTTTCTTT
CASSLGTAPEAFF
>.|TRBD2|TRBV5-4|TRBJ2-5
TGTGCCAGCAGCTTGGGGCCTAGCGGAGGCGAGGAGACCCAGTACTTC
CASSLGPSGGEETQYF
>.|.|TRBV30|TRBJ2-7
TGTGCCTGGAGTGTCAGTTACTACGAGCAGTACTTC
CAWSVSYYEQYF
>.|TRBD1|TRBV5-4|TRBJ1-4
TGTGCCAGCAGCACGGGACAGGGGCTTAATGAAAAACTGTTTTTT
CASSTGQGLNEKLFF
>.|.|TRBV5-1|TRBJ1-5
TGCGCCAGCAGCCCGCGGGAGGGTCAGCCCCAGCATTTT
CASSPREGQPQHF
>.|.|TRBV19|TRBJ2-5
TGTGCCAGTAGCTTACTAGCTGGAGAGACCCAGTACTTC
CASSLLAGETQYF
>few|.|TRBV29-1|TRBJ1-1
TGCAGCGTGGCGAACACTGAAGCTTTCTTT
CSVANTEAFF
>.|TRBD1|TRBV30|TRBJ1-5
TGTGCCTGGAGTACCGGGACAGGGGGCGGTCAGCCCCAGCATTTT
CAWSTGTGGGQPQHF
>.|TRBD2|TRBV4-2|TRBJ2-7
TGTGCCAGCAGCCAAGATGATGGAGTAGCGGGAGTCTACGAGCAGTACTTC
CASSQDDGVAGVYEQYF
>.|.|TRBV11-3|TRBJ2-5
TGTGCCAGCAGCTCCGAGGGGGTCGAGACCCAGTACTTC
CASSSEGVETQYF
>.|TRBD2|TRBV5-4|TRBJ2-3
TGTGCCAGCAGCTTGGGGACTAGGTCCCTAGAGGGAAAGCAGTATTTT
CASSLGTRSLEGKQYF
>.|.|TRBV6-1|TRBJ2-1
TGTGCCAGCATGCAGGACAATGAGCAGTTCTTC
CASMQDNEQFF
>.|.|TRBV7-3|TRBJ1-2
TGTGCCAGCAGCTTAACGGGGGCAGGGTATGGCTACACCTTC
CASSLTGAGYGYTF
>.|TRBD2|TRBV10-1|TRBJ2-5
TGCGCCAGCAGCGGACGGACTAGCGGGAGCACCGCGGAGACCCAGTACTTC
CASSGRTSGSTAETQYF
>.|.|TRBV11-2|TRBJ2-7
TGTGCCAGCAGCTTATGGCCTAGCTCCTACGAGCAGTACTTC
CASSLWPSSYEQYF
>.|.|TRBV19|TRBJ2-5
TGTGCCAGCAGCCTCAGGGGAGGGACAGAGACCCAGTACTTC
CASSLRGGTETQYF
>.|.|TRBV14|TRBJ2-2
TGTGCCAGCAGCCAGGCCTACGGCGGCCGAAACACCGGGGAGCTGTTTTTT
CASSQAYGGRNTGELFF
>.|TRBD2|TRBV18|TRBJ2-2
TGTGCCAGCTCACAGGGACTAGCGGAAACCGGGGAGCTGTTTTTT
CASSQGLAETGELFF
>few|.|TRBV5-6|TRBJ1-5
TGTGCCAGCAGCTTGTGGATATTCCGGGGGAATAGCAATCAGCCCCAGCATTTT
CASSLWIFRGNSNQPQHF
>few|.|TRBV5-4|TRBJ2-3
TGTGCCAGCAGGTCCGGGGAGATCGCAGATACGCAGTATTTT
CASRSGEIADTQYF
>.|TRBD1|TRBV7-3|TRBJ2-2
TGTGCCAGCAGCGAACGACAGGGTCGGACCGGGGAGCTGTTTTTT
CASSERQGRTGELFF
>.|.|TRBV30|TRBJ2-7
TGTGCCTGGAGTTGGGCTATCTCCTACGAGCAGTACTTC
CAWSWAISYEQYF
>.|.|TRBV6-6|TRBJ2-1
TGTGCCAGCAAACGGGATAGATCCTACAATGAGCAGTTCTTC
CASKRDRSYNEQFF
>.|.|TRBV11-2|TRBJ1-4
TGTGCCAGCACCTTTGGGGGGGGAGTTAATGAAAAACTGTTTTTT
CASTFGGGVNEKLFF
>once|TRBD1|TRBV5-1|TRBJ2-1
TGCGCCAGCAGCTTGGCCCCGACAGGGAGCTCCTACAATGAGCAGTTCTTC
CASSLAPTGSSYNEQFF
>.|TRBD1|TRBV19|TRBJ2-7
TGTGCCAGTCTTGGGACAGGGACCTACGAGCAGTACTTC
CASLGTGTYEQYF
>.|.|TRBV7-3|TRBJ1-1
TGTGCCAGCAGCTCGAATACCAGGATCAGGGGCGCTGAAGCTTTCTTT
CASSSNTRIRGAEAFF
>.|.|TRBV28|TRBJ2-5
TGTGCCAGCAGTTTACGAGGGTGGGAGACCCAGTACTTC
CASSLRGWETQYF
>.|TRBD1|TRBV2|TRBJ1-5
TGTGCCAGCAGTGGACAGGGACGGAGCAATCAGCCCCAGCATTTT
CASSGQGRSNQPQHF
>.|.|TRBV7-9|TRBJ1-1
TGTGCCAGCAGGCAGGGATGGAGCACTGAAGCTTTCTTT
CASRQGWSTEAFF
>.|TRBD1|TRBV18|TRBJ2-3
TGTGCCAGCTCACTACAGGGGGCCCCAGATACGCAGTATTTT
CASSLQGAPDTQYF
>.|.|TRBV7-3|TRBJ2-3
TGTGCCAGCAGCCTAACAAAAGCTAGCACAGATACGCAGTATTTT
CASSLTKASTDTQYF
>.|TRBD1|TRBV6-5|TRBJ1-2
TGTGCCAGCAGTTACTCAGGGACAGGAGCCTATGGCTACACCTTC
CASSYSGTGAYGYTF
>.|.|TRBV19|TRBJ1-1
TGTGCCACCTCCGGAGCTGGTCCCCCTGAAGCTTTCTTT
CATSGAGPPEAFF